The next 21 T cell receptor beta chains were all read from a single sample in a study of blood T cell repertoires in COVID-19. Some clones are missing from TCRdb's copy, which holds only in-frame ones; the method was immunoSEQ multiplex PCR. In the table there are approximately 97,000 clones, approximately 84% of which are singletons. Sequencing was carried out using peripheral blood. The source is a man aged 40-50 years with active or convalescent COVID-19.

Here the CDR3 DNA reads TGTGCCACCAGTGATACAGGGGTGGCCGGCAATGAGCAGTTCTTC. This gives the protein CATSDTGVAGNEQFF. The J gene is TRBJ2-1, the V gene TRBV24-1; 7 bases are shared with TRBD1. V lost 3 bases and J lost 6; bases outside the gene matches: 7. CDR1 KGHDR and CDR2 SFDVKD come from the germline V gene. The CDR3 has 15 amino acids.

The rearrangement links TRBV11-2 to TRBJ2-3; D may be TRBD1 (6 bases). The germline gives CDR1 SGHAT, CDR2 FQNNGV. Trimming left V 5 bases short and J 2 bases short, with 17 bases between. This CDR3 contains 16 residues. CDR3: CASSPTGQGFTDTQYF. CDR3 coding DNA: TGTGCCAGCAGCCCCACCGGTCAGGGGTTCACAGATACGCAGTATTTT.

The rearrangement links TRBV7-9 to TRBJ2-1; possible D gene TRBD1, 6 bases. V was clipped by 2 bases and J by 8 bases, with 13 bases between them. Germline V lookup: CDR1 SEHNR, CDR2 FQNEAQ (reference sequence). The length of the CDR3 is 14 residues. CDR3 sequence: CASSLTGFLDEQFF. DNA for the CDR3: TGTGCCAGCAGCTTAACAGGGTTTTTAGATGAGCAGTTCTTC. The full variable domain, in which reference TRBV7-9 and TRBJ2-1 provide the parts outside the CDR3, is DTGVSQNPRHKITKRGQNVTFRCDPISEHNRLYWYRQTLGQGPEFLTYFQNEAQLEKSRLLSDRFSAERPKGSFSTLEIQRTEQGDSAMYLCASSLTGFLDEQFFGPGTRLTVL.

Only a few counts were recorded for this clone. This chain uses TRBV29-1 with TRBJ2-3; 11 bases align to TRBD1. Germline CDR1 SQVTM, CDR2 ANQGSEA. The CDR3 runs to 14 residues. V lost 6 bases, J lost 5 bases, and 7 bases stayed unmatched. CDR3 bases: TGCAGCGTCTCGGGACAGGGGGATGTAGATACGCAGTATTTT. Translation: CSVSGQGDVDTQYF.

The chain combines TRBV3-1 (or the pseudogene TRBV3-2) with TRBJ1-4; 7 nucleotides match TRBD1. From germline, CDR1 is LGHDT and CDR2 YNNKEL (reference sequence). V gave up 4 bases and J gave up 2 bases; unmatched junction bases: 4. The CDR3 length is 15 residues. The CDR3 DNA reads TGTGCCAGCAGCCCACCAGGGGGGACTAATGAAAAACTGTTTTTT. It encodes CASSPPGGTNEKLFF.

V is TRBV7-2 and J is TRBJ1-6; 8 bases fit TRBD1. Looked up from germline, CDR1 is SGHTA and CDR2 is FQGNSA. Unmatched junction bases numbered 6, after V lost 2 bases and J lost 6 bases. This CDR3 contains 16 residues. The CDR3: CASSLIRTGSNSPLHF. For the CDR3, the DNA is TGTGCCAGCAGCTTAATTCGGACAGGGTCTAATTCACCCCTCCACTTT.

This CDR3 reads CASGAYSGYTF. The DNA of the CDR3 is TGTGCCTCAGGGGCGTACAGTGGCTACACCTTC. The chain couples TRBV6-5 to TRBJ1-2, with a weak D call TRBD1 (6 bases). The CDR3 totals 11 residues. Germline loops: CDR1 MNHEY, CDR2 SVGAGI. Trimming cost V 11 bases and J 7 bases, with 14 bases left between them.

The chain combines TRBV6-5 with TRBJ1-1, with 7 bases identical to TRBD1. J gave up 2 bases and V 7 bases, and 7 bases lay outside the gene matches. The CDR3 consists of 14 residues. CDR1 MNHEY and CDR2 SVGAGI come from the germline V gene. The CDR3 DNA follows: TGTGCCAGCATCCCAGGGACAGCTAACACTGAAGCTTTCTTT. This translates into CASIPGTANTEAFF.

In DNA, the CDR3 is TGCGCCAGCAGCTTGGGGGACAGGGGGCTGTCTAATGAAAAACTGTTTTTT. Translating it yields CASSLGDRGLSNEKLFF. This sequence joins TRBV5-1 and TRBJ1-4; TRBD1 matches 12 bases. This CDR3 comprises 17 residues. CDR1 and CDR2 from the germline V gene are SGHRS and YFSETQ. J gave up 3 bases and V 0 bases, and 3 bases lay outside the gene matches.

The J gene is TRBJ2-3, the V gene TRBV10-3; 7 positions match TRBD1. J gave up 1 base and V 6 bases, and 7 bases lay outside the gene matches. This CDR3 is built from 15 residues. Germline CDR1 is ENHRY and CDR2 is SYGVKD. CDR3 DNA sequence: TGTGCCATCAGAGAAGACAGGGTGGGCACAGATACGCAGTATTTT. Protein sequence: CAIREDRVGTDTQYF.

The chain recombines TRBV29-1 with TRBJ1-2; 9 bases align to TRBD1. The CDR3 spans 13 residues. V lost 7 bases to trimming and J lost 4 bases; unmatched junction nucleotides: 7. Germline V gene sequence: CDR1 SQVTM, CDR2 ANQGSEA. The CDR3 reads CSADRGGSYGYTF. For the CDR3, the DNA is TGCAGCGCGGACAGGGGCGGTAGCTATGGCTACACCTTC. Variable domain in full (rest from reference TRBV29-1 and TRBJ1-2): SAVISQKPSRDICQRGTSLTIQCQVDSQVTMMFWYRQQPGQSLTLIATANQGSEATYESGFVIDKFPISRPNLTFSTLTVSNMSPEDSSIYLCSADRGGSYGYTFGSGTRLTVV.

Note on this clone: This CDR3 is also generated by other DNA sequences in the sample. The CDR3 is CASSLSRQGYEQYF. The DNA of the CDR3 is TGTGCCAGCAGTTTATCGAGACAGGGCTACGAGCAGTACTTC. The chain couples TRBV27 to TRBJ2-7, with TRBD1 identical over 7 bases. The CDR3 consists of 14 residues. Germline assignment: CDR1 MNHEY and CDR2 SMNVEV (reference sequence). Germline trimming cut 0 bases from V and 3 bases from J; bases unmatched to any gene: 2.

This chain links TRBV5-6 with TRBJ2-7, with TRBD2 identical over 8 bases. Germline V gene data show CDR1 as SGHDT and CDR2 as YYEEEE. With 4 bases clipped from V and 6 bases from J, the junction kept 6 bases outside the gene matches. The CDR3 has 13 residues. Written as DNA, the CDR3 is TGTGCCAGCAGCGGCTTAGCGGGGTCCGAGCAGTACTTC. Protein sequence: CASSGLAGSEQYF.

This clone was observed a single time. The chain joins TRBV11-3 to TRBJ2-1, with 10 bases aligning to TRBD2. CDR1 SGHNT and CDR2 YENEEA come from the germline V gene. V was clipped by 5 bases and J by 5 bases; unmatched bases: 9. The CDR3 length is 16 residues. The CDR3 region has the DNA TGTGCCAGCAGCCTCACCCTAGCGGGGGCGAACAATGAGCAGTTCTTC. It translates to CASSLTLAGANNEQFF. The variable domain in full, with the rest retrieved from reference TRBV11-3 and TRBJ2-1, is EAGVVQSPRYKIIEKKQPVAFWCNPISGHNTLYWYLQNLGQGPELLIRYENEEAVDDSQLPKDRFSAERLKGVDSTLKIQPAELGDSAVYLCASSLTLAGANNEQFFGPGTRLTVL.

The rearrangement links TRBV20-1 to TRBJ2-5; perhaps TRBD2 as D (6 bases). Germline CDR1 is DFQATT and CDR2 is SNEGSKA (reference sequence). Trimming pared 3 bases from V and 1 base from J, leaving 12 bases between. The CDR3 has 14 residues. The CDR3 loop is CSASIRDSQETQYF. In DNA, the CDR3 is TGCAGTGCTAGTATCCGGGACTCCCAAGAGACCCAGTACTTC.

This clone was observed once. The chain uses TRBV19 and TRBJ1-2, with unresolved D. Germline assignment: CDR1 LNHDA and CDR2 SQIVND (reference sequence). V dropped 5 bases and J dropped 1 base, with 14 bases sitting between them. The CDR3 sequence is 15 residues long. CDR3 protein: CASSAPARLNYGYTF. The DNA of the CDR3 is TGTGCCAGTAGTGCCCCGGCCAGACTTAACTATGGCTACACCTTC.

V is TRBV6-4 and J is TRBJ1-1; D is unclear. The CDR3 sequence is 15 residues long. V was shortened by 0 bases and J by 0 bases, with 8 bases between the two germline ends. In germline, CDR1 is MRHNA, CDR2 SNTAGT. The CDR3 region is CASSDSRVMNTEAFF. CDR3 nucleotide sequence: TGTGCCAGCAGTGACTCGAGGGTCATGAACACTGAAGCTTTCTTT.

This chain's CDR3 is CASSLQVNTGELFF. CDR3 DNA: TGCGCCAGCAGCTTGCAGGTGAACACCGGGGAGCTGTTTTTT. The V gene is TRBV5-1, the J gene TRBJ2-2; no clear D gene. The V gene's germline CDR1 is SGHRS and CDR2 YFSETQ. The length of the CDR3 is 14 residues. The V gene lost 1 base and the J gene lost 1 base, with 5 bases spanning the gap.

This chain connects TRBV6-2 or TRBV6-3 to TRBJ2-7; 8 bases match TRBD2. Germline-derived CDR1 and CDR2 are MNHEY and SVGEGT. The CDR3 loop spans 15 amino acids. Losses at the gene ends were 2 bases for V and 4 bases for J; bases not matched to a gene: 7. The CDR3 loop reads CASSYGGGPKYEQYF. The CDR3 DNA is TGTGCCAGCAGTTACGGCGGGGGGCCGAAATACGAGCAGTACTTC.

The CDR3 nucleotides are TGTGCCAGCTCACCCGGGACAGGGGGGTCTGGAAACACCATATATTTT. It is translated as CASSPGTGGSGNTIYF. The genes are TRBV18 and TRBJ1-3; 11 nucleotides align to TRBD1. The length of the CDR3 is 16 residues. With V trimmed by 3 bases and J by 1 base, 2 bases remained unmatched. Germline V gene sequence: CDR1 KGHSH, CDR2 LQKENI.

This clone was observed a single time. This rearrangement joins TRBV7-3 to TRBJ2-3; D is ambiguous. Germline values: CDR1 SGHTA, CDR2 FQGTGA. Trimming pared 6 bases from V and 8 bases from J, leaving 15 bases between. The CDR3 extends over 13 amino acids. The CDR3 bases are TGTGCCAGCAGTTCCGTCTCATACGGTACGCAGTATTTT. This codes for CASSSVSYGTQYF.